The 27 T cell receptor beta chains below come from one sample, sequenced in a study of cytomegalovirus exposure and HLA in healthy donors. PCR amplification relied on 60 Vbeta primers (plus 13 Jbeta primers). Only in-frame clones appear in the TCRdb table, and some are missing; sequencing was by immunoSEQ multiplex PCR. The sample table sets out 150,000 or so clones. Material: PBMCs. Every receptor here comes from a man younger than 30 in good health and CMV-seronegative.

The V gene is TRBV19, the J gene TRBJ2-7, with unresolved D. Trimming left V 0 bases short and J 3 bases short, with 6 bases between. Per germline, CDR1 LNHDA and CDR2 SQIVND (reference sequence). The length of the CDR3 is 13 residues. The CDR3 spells CASSIDLLYEQYF. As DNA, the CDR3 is TGTGCCAGTAGTATAGATCTCCTCTACGAGCAGTACTTC.

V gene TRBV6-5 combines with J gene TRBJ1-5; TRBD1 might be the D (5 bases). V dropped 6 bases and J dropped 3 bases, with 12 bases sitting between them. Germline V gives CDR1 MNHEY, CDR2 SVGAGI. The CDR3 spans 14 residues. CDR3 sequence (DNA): TGTGCCAGCAGCCCGGGGGGATTCAATCAGCCCCAGCATTTT. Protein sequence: CASSPGGFNQPQHF.

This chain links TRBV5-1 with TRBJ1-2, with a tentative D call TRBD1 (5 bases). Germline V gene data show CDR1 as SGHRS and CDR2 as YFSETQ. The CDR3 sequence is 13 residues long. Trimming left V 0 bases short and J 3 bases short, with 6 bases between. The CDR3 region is CASSLVQDYGYTF. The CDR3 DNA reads TGCGCCAGCAGCTTGGTACAGGACTATGGCTACACCTTC. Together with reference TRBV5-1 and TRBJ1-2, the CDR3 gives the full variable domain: KAGVTQTPRYLIKTRGQQVTLSCSPISGHRSVSWYQQTPGQGLQFLFEYFSETQRNKGNFPGRFSGRQFSNSRSEMNVSTLELGDSALYLCASSLVQDYGYTFGSGTRLTVV.

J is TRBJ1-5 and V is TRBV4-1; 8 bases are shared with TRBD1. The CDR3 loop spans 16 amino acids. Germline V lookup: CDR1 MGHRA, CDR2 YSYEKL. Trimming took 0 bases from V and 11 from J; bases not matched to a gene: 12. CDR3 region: CASSQDSGTGYPTQHF. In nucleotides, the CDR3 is TGCGCCAGCAGCCAAGATTCCGGGACAGGTTATCCGACCCAGCATTTT.

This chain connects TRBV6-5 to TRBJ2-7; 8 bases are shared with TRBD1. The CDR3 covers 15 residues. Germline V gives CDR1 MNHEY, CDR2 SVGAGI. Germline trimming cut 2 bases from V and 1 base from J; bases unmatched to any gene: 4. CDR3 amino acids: CASSYQTGVSYEQYF. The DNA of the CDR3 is TGTGCCAGCAGTTACCAGACAGGGGTGTCCTACGAGCAGTACTTC.

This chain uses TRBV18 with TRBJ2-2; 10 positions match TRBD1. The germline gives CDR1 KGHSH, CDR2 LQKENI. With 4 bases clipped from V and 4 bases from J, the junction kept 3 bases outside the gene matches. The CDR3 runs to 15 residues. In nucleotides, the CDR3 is TGTGCCAGCTCACGGGGACAGGGGATCACCGGGGAGCTGTTTTTT. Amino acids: CASSRGQGITGELFF. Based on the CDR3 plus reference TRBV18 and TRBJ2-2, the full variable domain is NAGVMQNPRHLVRRRGQEARLRCSPMKGHSHVYWYRQLPEEGLKFMVYLQKENIIDESGMPKERFSAEFPKEGPSILRIQQVVRGDSAAYFCASSRGQGITGELFFGEGSRLTVL.

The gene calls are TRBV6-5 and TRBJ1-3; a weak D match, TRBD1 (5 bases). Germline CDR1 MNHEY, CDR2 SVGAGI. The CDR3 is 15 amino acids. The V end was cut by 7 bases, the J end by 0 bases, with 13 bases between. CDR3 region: CASTSGGNSGNTIYF. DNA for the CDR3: TGTGCCAGCACCTCTGGGGGGAACTCTGGAAACACCATATATTTT.

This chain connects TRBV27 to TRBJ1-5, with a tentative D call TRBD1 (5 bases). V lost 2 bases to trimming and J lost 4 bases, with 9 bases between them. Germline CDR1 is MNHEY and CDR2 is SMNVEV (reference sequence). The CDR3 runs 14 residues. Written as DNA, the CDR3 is TGTGCCAGCAGTTTAAGGGGTATTAATCAGCCCCAGCATTTT. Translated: CASSLRGINQPQHF.

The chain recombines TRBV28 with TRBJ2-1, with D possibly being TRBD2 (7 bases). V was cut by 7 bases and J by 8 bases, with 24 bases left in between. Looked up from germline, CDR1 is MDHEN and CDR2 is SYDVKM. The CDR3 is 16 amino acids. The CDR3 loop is CASNQAGGGGTHEQFF. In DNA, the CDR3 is TGTGCCAGCAACCAGGCCGGCGGGGGCGGGACCCATGAGCAGTTCTTC.

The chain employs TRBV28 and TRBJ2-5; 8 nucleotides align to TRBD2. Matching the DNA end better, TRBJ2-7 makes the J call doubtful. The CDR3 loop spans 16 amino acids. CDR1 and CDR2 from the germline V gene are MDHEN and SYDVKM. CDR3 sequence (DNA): TGTGCCAGCAGTTTAATCGGGTTAGCGGGAAGGGGCGAGCAGTACTTC. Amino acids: CASSLIGLAGRGEQYF.

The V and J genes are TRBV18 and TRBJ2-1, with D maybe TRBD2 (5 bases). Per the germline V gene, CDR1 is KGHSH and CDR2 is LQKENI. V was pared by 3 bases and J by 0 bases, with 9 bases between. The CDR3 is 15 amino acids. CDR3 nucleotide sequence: TGTGCCAGCTCACCCTCAGAGGGCTCCTACAATGAGCAGTTCTTC. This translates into CASSPSEGSYNEQFF.

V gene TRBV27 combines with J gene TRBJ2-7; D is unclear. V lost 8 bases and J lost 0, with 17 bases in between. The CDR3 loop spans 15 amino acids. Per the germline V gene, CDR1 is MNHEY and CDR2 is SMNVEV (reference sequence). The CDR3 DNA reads TGTGCCAGCCGAACCCGTGGTGGCGGCTCCTACGAGCAGTACTTC. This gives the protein CASRTRGGGSYEQYF.

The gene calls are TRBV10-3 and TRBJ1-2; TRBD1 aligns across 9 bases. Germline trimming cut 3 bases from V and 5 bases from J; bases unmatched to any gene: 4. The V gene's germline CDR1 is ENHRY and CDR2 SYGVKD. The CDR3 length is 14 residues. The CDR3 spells CAISEQGAGYGYTF. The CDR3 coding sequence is TGTGCCATCAGTGAACAGGGGGCGGGGTATGGCTACACCTTC.

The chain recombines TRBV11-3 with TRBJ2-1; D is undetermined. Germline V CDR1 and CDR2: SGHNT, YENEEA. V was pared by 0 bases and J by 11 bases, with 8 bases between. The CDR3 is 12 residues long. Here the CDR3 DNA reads TGTGCCAGCAGCTTAGACGTTCAGAAGCAGTTCTTC. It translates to CASSLDVQKQFF.

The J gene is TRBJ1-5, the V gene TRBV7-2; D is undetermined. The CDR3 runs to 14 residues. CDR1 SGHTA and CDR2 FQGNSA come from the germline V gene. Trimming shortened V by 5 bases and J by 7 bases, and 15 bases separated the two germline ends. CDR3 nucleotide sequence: TGTGCCAGCAGCATAGACCGGGGAGGCCAGCCCCAGCATTTT. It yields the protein CASSIDRGGQPQHF.

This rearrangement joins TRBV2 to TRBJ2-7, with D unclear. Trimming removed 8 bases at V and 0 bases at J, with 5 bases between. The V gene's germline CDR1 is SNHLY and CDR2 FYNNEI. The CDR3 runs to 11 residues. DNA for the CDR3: TGTGCCAGCCTTAGCTCCTACGAGCAGTACTTC. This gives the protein CASLSSYEQYF.

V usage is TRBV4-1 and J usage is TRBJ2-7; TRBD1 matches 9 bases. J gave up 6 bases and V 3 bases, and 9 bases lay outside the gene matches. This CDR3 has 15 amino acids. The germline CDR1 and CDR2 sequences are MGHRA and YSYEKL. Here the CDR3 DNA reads TGCGCCAGCAGCCAGGCCGGGACAGGGAGGTCCGAGCAGTACTTC. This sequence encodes CASSQAGTGRSEQYF.

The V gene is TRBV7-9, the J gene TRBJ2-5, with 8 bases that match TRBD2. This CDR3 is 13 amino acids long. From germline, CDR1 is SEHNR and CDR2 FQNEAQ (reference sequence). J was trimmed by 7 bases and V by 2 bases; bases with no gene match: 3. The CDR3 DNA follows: TGTGCCAGCAGCTTACCGGGGGGGCTGACCCAGTACTTC. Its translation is CASSLPGGLTQYF.

CDR3 coding DNA: TGCAGTGCGGGTGGGTACTACGAGCAGTACTTC. This encodes CSAGGYYEQYF. The chain links TRBV20-1 to TRBJ2-5, with D unresolved. The J call is uncertain, as TRBJ2-7 better fits the DNA end. The V gene's germline CDR1 is DFQATT and CDR2 SNEGSKA (reference sequence). This CDR3 spans 11 amino acids.

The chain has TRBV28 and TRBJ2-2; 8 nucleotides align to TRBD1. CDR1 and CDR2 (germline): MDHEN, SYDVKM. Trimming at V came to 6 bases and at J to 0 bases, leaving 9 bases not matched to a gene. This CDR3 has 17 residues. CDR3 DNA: TGTGCCAGCAGAGGCTGGACAGGGCGGACGAACACCGGGGAGCTGTTTTTT. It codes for CASRGWTGRTNTGELFF.

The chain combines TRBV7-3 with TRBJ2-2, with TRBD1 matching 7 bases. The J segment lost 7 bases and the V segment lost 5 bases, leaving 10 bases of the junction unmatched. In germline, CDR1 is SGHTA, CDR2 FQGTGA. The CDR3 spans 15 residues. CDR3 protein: CASSRGRGSGGELFF. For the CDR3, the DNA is TGTGCCAGCAGCCGCGGCAGGGGGTCGGGCGGGGAGCTGTTTTTT.

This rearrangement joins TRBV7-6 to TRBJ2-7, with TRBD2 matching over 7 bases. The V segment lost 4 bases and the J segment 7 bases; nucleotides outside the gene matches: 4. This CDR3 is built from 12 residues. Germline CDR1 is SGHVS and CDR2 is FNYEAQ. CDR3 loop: CASSSSGAEQYF. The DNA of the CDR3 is TGTGCCAGCAGCTCAAGCGGGGCGGAGCAGTACTTC.

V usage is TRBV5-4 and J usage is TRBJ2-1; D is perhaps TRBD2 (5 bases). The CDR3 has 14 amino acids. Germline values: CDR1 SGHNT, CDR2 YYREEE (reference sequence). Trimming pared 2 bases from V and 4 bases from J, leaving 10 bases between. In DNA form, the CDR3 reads TGTGCCAGCAGCTTTAAGAGGGCTTACAATGAGCAGTTCTTC. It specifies CASSFKRAYNEQFF.

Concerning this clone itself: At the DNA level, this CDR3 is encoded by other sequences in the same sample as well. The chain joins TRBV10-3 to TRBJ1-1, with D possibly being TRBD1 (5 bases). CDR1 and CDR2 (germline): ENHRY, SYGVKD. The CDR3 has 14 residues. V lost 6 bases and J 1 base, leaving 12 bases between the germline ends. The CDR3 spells CAIRPGVTNTEAFF. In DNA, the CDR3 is TGTGCCATCAGGCCGGGGGTAACGAACACTGAAGCTTTCTTT.

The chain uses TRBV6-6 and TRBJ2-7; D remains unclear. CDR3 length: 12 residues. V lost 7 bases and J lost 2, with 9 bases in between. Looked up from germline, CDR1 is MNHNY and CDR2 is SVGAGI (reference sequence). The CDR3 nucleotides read TGTGCCAGCATGTCTACTGCCTACGAGCAGTACTTC. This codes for CASMSTAYEQYF.

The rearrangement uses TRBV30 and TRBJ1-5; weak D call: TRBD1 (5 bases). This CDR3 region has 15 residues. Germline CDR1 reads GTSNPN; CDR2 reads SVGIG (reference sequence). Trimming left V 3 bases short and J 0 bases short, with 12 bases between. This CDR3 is CAWRAQGFSNQPQHF. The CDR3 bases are TGTGCCTGGAGAGCCCAGGGTTTTAGCAATCAGCCCCAGCATTTT.

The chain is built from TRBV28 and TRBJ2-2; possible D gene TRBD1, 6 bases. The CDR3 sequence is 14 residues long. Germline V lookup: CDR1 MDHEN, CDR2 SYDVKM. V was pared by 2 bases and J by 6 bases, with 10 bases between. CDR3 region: CASSLQQGPGELFF. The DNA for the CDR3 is TGTGCCAGCAGTTTACAACAGGGCCCCGGGGAGCTGTTTTTT. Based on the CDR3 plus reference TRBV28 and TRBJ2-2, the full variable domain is DVKVTQSSRYLVKRTGEKVFLECVQDMDHENMFWYRQDPGLGLRLIYFSYDVKMKEKGDIPEGYSVSREKKERFSLILESASTNQTSMYLCASSLQQGPGELFFGEGSRLTVL.